Listed here are 8 T cell receptor beta chains from one sample, sequenced in a study of glioma-infiltrating T cells (dated by TCRdb to 2016 to 2017). The reads were generated on an Illumina MiSeq. TCR alpha and beta CDR3 regions were amplified with the iRepertoire nested amplicon-rescue multiplex PCR (arm-PCR) platform from RNA. TCRdb took the public reads, trimmed them with fastp at Q25, ran MiXCR for clone calling and kept in-frame beta chains. One record per CDR3 amino acid sequence lists the most common genes and DNA. The sample table records more than 9,000 distinct CDR3 sequences; approximately 25% of these occur just once. Around 40% of the sample is taken by the ten largest. Sequenced: glioma tissue, nonneoplastic brain tissue, or PBMCs (not recorded which). These TCRs come from a human donor with low-grade glioma or glioblastoma, undergoing nonglioma brain surgery, or in good health (not recorded which).

This clonotype was counted many times. This sequence joins TRBV15 and TRBJ2-4; TRBD2 might be the D (6 bases). The CDR3 is 16 amino acids. V was trimmed by 1 base and J by 8 bases, leaving 18 bases between them. Germline values: CDR1 LNHNV, CDR2 YYDKDF (reference sequence). The CDR3 is CATSRAASEGRDIQYF. The DNA for the CDR3 is TGTGCCACCAGCAGAGCGGCTAGCGAGGGTCGGGACATTCAGTACTTC.

This clonotype was detected ten times or more. V and J are TRBV20-1 and TRBJ2-7; D not certain. The CDR3 spans 13 residues. V was shortened by 7 bases and J by 0 bases, with 13 bases between the two germline ends. Germline V gene lookup returns CDR1 DFQATT and CDR2 SNEGSKA (reference sequence). Here the CDR3 reads CSVGRVNSYEQYF. The CDR3 nucleotides are TGCAGTGTCGGTCGGGTCAACTCCTACGAGCAGTACTTC.

This clonotype was recorded many times. The CDR3 is CASSFLGGAEAFF. CDR3 DNA sequence: TGTGCCAGCAGTTTTTTGGGGGGCGCGGAGGCTTTCTTT. V is TRBV28 and J is TRBJ1-1; D is possibly TRBD1 (6 bases). Trimming pared 3 bases from V and 11 bases from J, leaving 16 bases between. CDR3 length: 13 residues. CDR1 and CDR2 (germline): MDHEN, SYDVKM.

This clonotype was seen a handful of times. The rearrangement joins TRBV3-1 to TRBJ2-1; TRBD2 matches 7 bases. The CDR3 is made up of 17 amino acids. Germline V gives CDR1 LGHDT, CDR2 YNNKEL (reference sequence). J gave up 6 bases and V 4 bases, and 15 bases lay outside the gene matches. The CDR3 region has the DNA TGTGCCAGCAGCCCACCTTTCGGACTAGTAGTTCCCAATGAGCAGTTCTTC. Protein sequence: CASSPPFGLVVPNEQFF.

By frequency in the sample, this clonotype is medium-sized. The gene calls are TRBV7-9 and TRBJ2-3; D remains unclear. The V gene's germline CDR1 is SEHNR and CDR2 FQNEAQ (reference sequence). The CDR3 loop spans 12 amino acids. Deletions cut 5 bases from V and 5 bases from J, with 8 bases between. The chain's CDR3 is CASSLPEDTQYF. The CDR3 nucleotides read TGTGCCAGCAGCCTCCCTGAAGATACGCAGTATTTT.

A few counts support this clonotype. The chain combines TRBV19 with TRBJ1-1, with no clear D. The CDR3 is 16 amino acids. Germline V gives CDR1 LNHDA, CDR2 SQIVND (reference sequence). Trimming left V 4 bases short and J 1 base short, with 16 bases between. The CDR3 sequence: CASSTSSRLRNTEAFF. DNA of the CDR3: TGTGCCAGTAGTACGTCATCCAGGCTAAGGAACACTGAAGCTTTCTTT.

J is TRBJ1-5 and V is TRBV6-4; D call uncertain. The length of the CDR3 is 15 residues. The germline CDR1 and CDR2 sequences are MRHNA and SNTAGT. Trimming shortened V by 8 bases and J by 4 bases, and 18 bases separated the two germline ends. CDR3 bases: TGTGCCAGCTCACCCGATCAGAGGGTTAATCAGCCCCAGCATTTT. Protein: CASSPDQRVNQPQHF.

This clonotype was picked up one time. One junction end does not reproduce the germline sequence, and a read error may be involved. The rearrangement uses TRBV29-1 and TRBJ2-3; unclear D gene. The germline V gene has CDR1 SQVTM and CDR2 ANQGSEA. This CDR3 contains 11 residues. CDR3 bases: TGCGGCGTTAGCACCACAGATACGCAGTATTTT. It specifies CGVSTTDTQYF.